The rows below give T cell receptor beta chains drawn from one sample of a study of blood T cells in healthy people across ages. One entry per CDR3 protein, called by TCRdb with MiXCR from the 5' RACE reads. This table holds roughly 800,000 distinct CDR3 sequences, 58% found once. The sample consisted of blood. The receptor source for this set is a man aged 25 to 40 in good health. Each CDR3 is given with its conserved first and last residue. The D gene is left open where the match is weak. Part of the rows lack a size; the others show once, few, many or a class for expanded clones.

j_gene: TRBJ2-7; v_gene: TRBV2; abundance: NA; len: 15; d_gene: NA; CDR3aa: CASSSTGRDAYEQYF; CDR3nt: TGTGCCAGCAGTTCGACAGGAAGGGATGCCTACGAGCAGTACTTC
j_gene: TRBJ2-7; v_gene: TRBV25-1; abundance: NA; len: 16; d_gene: TRBD1; CDR3aa: CASSDNAGQGFNEQYF; CDR3nt: TGTGCCAGCAGTGATAACGCGGGACAGGGTTTCAACGAGCAGTACTTC
j_gene: TRBJ1-1; v_gene: TRBV2; abundance: NA; len: 13; d_gene: NA; CDR3aa: CASSIRGGAEAFF; CDR3nt: TGTGCCAGCAGTATAAGGGGTGGAGCTGAAGCTTTCTTT
j_gene: TRBJ2-7; v_gene: TRBV9; abundance: NA; len: 14; d_gene: TRBD1; CDR3aa: CASSAGTGNYEQYF; CDR3nt: TGTGCCAGCAGCGCCGGGACAGGGAACTACGAGCAGTACTTC
j_gene: TRBJ1-1; v_gene: TRBV2; abundance: NA; len: 13; d_gene: TRBD1; CDR3aa: CASSDQGATEAFF; CDR3nt: TGTGCCAGCAGTGATCAGGGGGCCACTGAAGCTTTCTTT
j_gene: TRBJ2-1; v_gene: TRBV7-9; abundance: once; len: 17; d_gene: NA; CDR3aa: CASSLAGLRSSYNEQFF; CDR3nt: TGTGCCAGCAGCTTAGCCGGGCTTAGGAGCTCCTACAATGAGCAGTTCTTC
j_gene: TRBJ2-1; v_gene: TRBV9; abundance: once; len: 18; d_gene: NA; CDR3aa: CASSPIARGSQAYNEQFF; CDR3nt: TGTGCCAGCAGCCCCATTGCTCGGGGCTCGCAAGCCTACAATGAGCAGTTCTTC
j_gene: TRBJ2-7; v_gene: TRBV6-5; abundance: NA; len: 13; d_gene: TRBD2; CDR3aa: CASSYVRGSEQYF; CDR3nt: TGTGCCAGCAGTTATGTGCGGGGGAGCGAGCAGTACTTC
j_gene: TRBJ2-7; v_gene: TRBV20-1; abundance: few; len: 16; d_gene: NA; CDR3aa: CSARDLEGGIVYEQYF; CDR3nt: TGCAGTGCTAGAGATCTGGAAGGAGGGATTGTGTACGAGCAGTACTTC
j_gene: TRBJ2-5; v_gene: TRBV14; abundance: few; len: 13; d_gene: NA; CDR3aa: CASSQGKVPGKYF; CDR3nt: TGTGCCAGCAGCCAAGGTAAAGTCCCAGGGAAGTACTTC
j_gene: TRBJ1-2; v_gene: TRBV4-3; abundance: NA; len: 16; d_gene: TRBD1; CDR3aa: CASSQDPQGANYGYTF; CDR3nt: TGCGCCAGCAGCCAAGATCCGCAGGGGGCGAACTATGGCTACACCTTC
j_gene: TRBJ2-3; v_gene: TRBV11-2; abundance: NA; len: 17; d_gene: NA; CDR3aa: CASSTGASVGSTDTQYF; CDR3nt: TGTGCCAGCAGCACCGGGGCTAGCGTGGGGTCCACAGATACGCAGTATTTT
j_gene: TRBJ2-7; v_gene: TRBV20-1; abundance: NA; len: 16; d_gene: TRBD2; CDR3aa: CSANRLAGVLSYEQYF; CDR3nt: TGCAGTGCTAACCGGCTAGCGGGAGTCCTTTCCTACGAGCAGTACTTC
j_gene: TRBJ2-3; v_gene: TRBV7-2; abundance: NA; len: 16; d_gene: TRBD2; CDR3aa: CASSPSTSGGTDTQYF; CDR3nt: TGTGCCAGCAGCCCCAGCACTAGCGGAGGCACAGATACGCAGTATTTT
j_gene: TRBJ1-4; v_gene: TRBV12-3/TRBV12-4; abundance: NA; len: 15; d_gene: NA; CDR3aa: CASSPIQGGVGKLFF; CDR3nt: TGTGCCAGCAGCCCTATCCAGGGTGGGGTTGGAAAACTGTTTTTT
j_gene: TRBJ1-4; v_gene: TRBV28; abundance: few; len: 14; d_gene: NA; CDR3aa: CASSRTGVNEKLFF; CDR3nt: TGTGCCAGCAGTAGAACCGGGGTTAATGAAAAACTGTTTTTT
j_gene: TRBJ1-2; v_gene: TRBV29-1; abundance: NA; len: 14; d_gene: NA; CDR3aa: CSVRGGGGNYGYTF; CDR3nt: TGCAGCGTTAGGGGGGGGGGCGGAAACTATGGCTACACCTTC
j_gene: TRBJ2-3; v_gene: TRBV11-2; abundance: NA; len: 14; d_gene: NA; CDR3aa: CASSLAGFGDTQYF; CDR3nt: TGTGCCAGCAGCCTAGCTGGCTTTGGCGATACGCAGTATTTT
j_gene: TRBJ2-1; v_gene: TRBV14; abundance: NA; len: 12; d_gene: NA; CDR3aa: CASSRVYSEQFF; CDR3nt: TGTGCCAGCAGCCGGGTTTATAGTGAGCAGTTCTTC
j_gene: TRBJ2-5; v_gene: TRBV20-1; abundance: few; len: 12; d_gene: TRBD2; CDR3aa: CSAMASGETQYF; CDR3nt: TGCAGTGCTATGGCTAGCGGGGAGACCCAGTACTTC
j_gene: TRBJ2-4; v_gene: TRBV12-3/TRBV12-4; abundance: NA; len: 13; d_gene: NA; CDR3aa: CASSLERALIQYF; CDR3nt: TGTGCCAGCAGTTTAGAAAGGGCCCTTATTCAGTACTTC
j_gene: TRBJ2-7; v_gene: TRBV20-1; abundance: NA; len: 13; d_gene: TRBD2; CDR3aa: CSAGLAGAREQYF; CDR3nt: TGCAGTGCTGGACTAGCGGGAGCACGCGAGCAGTACTTC
j_gene: TRBJ1-2; v_gene: TRBV20-1; abundance: few; len: 15; d_gene: NA; CDR3aa: CSARDTGTFYYGYTF; CDR3nt: TGCAGTGCTAGGGATACAGGAACTTTTTACTATGGCTACACCTTC
j_gene: TRBJ2-6; v_gene: TRBV7-9; abundance: NA; len: 13; d_gene: NA; CDR3aa: CTSTDSGANVLTF; CDR3nt: TGTACCAGCACAGATTCTGGGGCCAACGTCCTGACTTTC
j_gene: TRBJ2-1; v_gene: TRBV27; abundance: NA; len: 15; d_gene: TRBD2; CDR3aa: CASNPTSGGRNEQFF; CDR3nt: TGTGCCAGCAATCCCACTAGCGGGGGTCGTAATGAGCAGTTCTTC
j_gene: TRBJ2-7; v_gene: TRBV3-1; abundance: NA; len: 13; d_gene: NA; CDR3aa: CASSQLGLYEQYF; CDR3nt: TGTGCCAGCAGCCAACTGGGCCTCTACGAGCAGTACTTC
j_gene: TRBJ1-6; v_gene: TRBV29-1; abundance: NA; len: 13; d_gene: TRBD1; CDR3aa: CSAPGTVNSPLHF; CDR3nt: TGCAGCGCGCCAGGGACAGTGAATTCACCCCTCCACTTT
j_gene: TRBJ2-3; v_gene: TRBV9; abundance: few; len: 18; d_gene: NA; CDR3aa: CASSVEGGRPSGTDTQYF; CDR3nt: TGTGCCAGCAGCGTGGAGGGGGGGAGACCTTCGGGCACAGATACGCAGTATTTT
j_gene: TRBJ2-1; v_gene: TRBV29-1; abundance: few; len: 13; d_gene: TRBD2; CDR3aa: CSVFSGRHNEQFF; CDR3nt: TGCAGCGTTTTTAGCGGGAGGCACAATGAGCAGTTCTTC
j_gene: TRBJ2-3; v_gene: TRBV20-1; abundance: NA; len: 13; d_gene: NA; CDR3aa: CSARDPVGPRQYF; CDR3nt: TGCAGTGCGAGAGATCCGGTGGGCCCACGCCAGTATTTT
j_gene: TRBJ1-5; v_gene: TRBV7-9; abundance: NA; len: 12; d_gene: NA; CDR3aa: CASSLGAQPQHF; CDR3nt: TGTGCCAGCAGCTTAGGGGCCCAGCCCCAGCATTTT
j_gene: TRBJ2-7; v_gene: TRBV12-3/TRBV12-4; abundance: NA; len: 13; d_gene: TRBD2; CDR3aa: CASSSGTMFEQYF; CDR3nt: TGTGCCAGCAGTTCCGGGACTATGTTCGAGCAGTACTTC
j_gene: TRBJ2-7; v_gene: TRBV27; abundance: few; len: 15; d_gene: TRBD1; CDR3aa: CASSYLGQGINEQYF; CDR3nt: TGTGCCAGCAGTTACCTGGGACAGGGGATCAACGAGCAGTACTTC
j_gene: TRBJ1-2; v_gene: TRBV18; abundance: NA; len: 14; d_gene: NA; CDR3aa: CASSPPRENYGYTF; CDR3nt: TGTGCCAGCTCACCACCCAGGGAGAACTATGGCTACACCTTC
j_gene: TRBJ2-3; v_gene: TRBV12-3/TRBV12-4; abundance: NA; len: 15; d_gene: TRBD2; CDR3aa: CASTPLAGGTDTQYF; CDR3nt: TGTGCCAGCACCCCCCTAGCGGGAGGCACAGATACGCAGTATTTT
j_gene: TRBJ2-5; v_gene: TRBV13; abundance: NA; len: 13; d_gene: NA; CDR3aa: CASSLGQGAGQYF; CDR3nt: TGTGCCAGCAGCTTAGGCCAGGGCGCAGGTCAGTACTTC
j_gene: TRBJ2-7; v_gene: TRBV5-1; abundance: NA; len: 16; d_gene: TRBD2; CDR3aa: CASSISGGTTSYEQYF; CDR3nt: TGCGCCAGCAGCATAAGCGGGGGGACAACCTCCTACGAGCAGTACTTC
j_gene: TRBJ1-5; v_gene: TRBV6-6; abundance: NA; len: 16; d_gene: TRBD1; CDR3aa: CASRPTKQGAHQPQHF; CDR3nt: TGTGCCAGCAGACCGACAAAACAGGGGGCCCATCAGCCCCAGCATTTT
j_gene: TRBJ2-3; v_gene: TRBV28; abundance: NA; len: 15; d_gene: NA; CDR3aa: CASSPRGQPTDTQYF; CDR3nt: TGTGCCAGCAGTCCGAGGGGTCAGCCCACAGATACGCAGTATTTT
j_gene: TRBJ2-7; v_gene: TRBV6-2/TRBV6-3; abundance: NA; len: 18; d_gene: NA; CDR3aa: CASSYLRFRTLASYEQYF; CDR3nt: TGTGCCAGCAGTTACTTACGATTTAGAACCTTGGCCTCCTACGAGCAGTACTTC